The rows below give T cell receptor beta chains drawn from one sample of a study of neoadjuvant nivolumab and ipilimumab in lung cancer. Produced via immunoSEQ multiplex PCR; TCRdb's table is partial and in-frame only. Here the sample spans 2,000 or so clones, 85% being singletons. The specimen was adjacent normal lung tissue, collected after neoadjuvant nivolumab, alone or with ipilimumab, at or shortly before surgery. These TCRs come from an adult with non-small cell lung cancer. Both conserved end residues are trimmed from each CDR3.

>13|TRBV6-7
ASTKPVSAYNEQF
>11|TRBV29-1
SEYGDREYGYT
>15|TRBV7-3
ASSFTSSLAGMNEQF
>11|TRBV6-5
ASSFLADNEQF
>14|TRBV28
ASSLIGAGGPYEQY
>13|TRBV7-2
ASSLRAGSMGEQY
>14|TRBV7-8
ASSPWGTGVPIEQY
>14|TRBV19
ASSLRRGGDTDTQY
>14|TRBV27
ASSLSGGLGGNEQF
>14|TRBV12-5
ASGLVQAGGDYGYT
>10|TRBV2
ASRDVRETQY
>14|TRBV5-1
ASSVGGGGGTGELF
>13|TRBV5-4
ASSSKNRGQETQY
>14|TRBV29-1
SVQKTLQSRANVLT
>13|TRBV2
ASSRAGTGHNEQF
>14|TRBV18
ASSQWDFTLNGELF
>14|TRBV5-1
ASSLVGGSSTDTQY
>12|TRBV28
ASSFARGGNIQY
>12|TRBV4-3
ASSQAATGYEQY
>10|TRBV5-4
ASSYPQGELF
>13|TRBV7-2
ASSAYGSYSYEQY
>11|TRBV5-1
ASNQLNTGELF
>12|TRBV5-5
ASSGADSSDTQY
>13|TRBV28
ASSSSGIRTDTQY
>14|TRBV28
ASSIQRTGPSYEQY
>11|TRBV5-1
ASSPWTSGDQF
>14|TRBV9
ASSVTESSYNSPLH
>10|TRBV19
ASRDRSYEQY
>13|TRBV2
ASSEISGQGYEQY
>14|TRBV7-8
ASSEEFLVPGNEQF
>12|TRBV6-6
ASSQTGSNYGYT
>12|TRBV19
ASSKPQGRSEAF
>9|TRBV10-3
ATLEAYEQY
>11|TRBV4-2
ASSQVSPGEAF
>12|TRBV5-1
ASSLAPGGNEQF
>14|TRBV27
ASSPDVGVFTDTQY
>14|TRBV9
ASSVSRGSGANVLT
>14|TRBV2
ASSGTAHLYQETQY
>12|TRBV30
AWSGLAGVLSQF
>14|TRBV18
ASSSNIRGADTEQF
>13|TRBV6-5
ASSLQGRTQETQY
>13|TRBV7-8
ASALRQGPTGELF
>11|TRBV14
ASSRGNTGELF
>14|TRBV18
ASPVSSGRSTGELF
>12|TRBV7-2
ASSNWGGADEQY
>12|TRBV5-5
ASSITGATYEQY
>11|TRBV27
ASAYGTAYEQY
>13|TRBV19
ASTPREGLAGELF
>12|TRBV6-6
ASSYDGPLDEQF
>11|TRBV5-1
ASSLLPSHEQF
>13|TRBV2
ASTGGLAGTGELF
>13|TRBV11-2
ASSLAGGHWETQY
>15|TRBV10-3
AISDSPRGASQETQY
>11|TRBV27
ASSLRVGYEQF
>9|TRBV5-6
ASTGTGPTF
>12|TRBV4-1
ASSRAGERNEQF
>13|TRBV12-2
ASRSKPIAADEQF
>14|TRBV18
ASSPTADIVNQPQH
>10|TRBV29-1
SAGTSVETQY
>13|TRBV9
ASSPWWAQQETQY